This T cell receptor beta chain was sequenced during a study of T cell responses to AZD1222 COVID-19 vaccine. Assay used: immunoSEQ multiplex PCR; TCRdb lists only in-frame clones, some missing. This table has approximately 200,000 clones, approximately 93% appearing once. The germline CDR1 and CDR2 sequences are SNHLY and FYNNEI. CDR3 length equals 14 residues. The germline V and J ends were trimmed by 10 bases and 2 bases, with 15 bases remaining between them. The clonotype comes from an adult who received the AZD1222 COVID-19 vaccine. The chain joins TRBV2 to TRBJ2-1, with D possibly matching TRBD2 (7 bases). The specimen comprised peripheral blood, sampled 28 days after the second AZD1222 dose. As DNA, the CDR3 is TGTGCCACCTCTGACGGGGGGCCCTACAATGAGCAGTTCTTC. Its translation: CATSDGGPYNEQFF.